This T cell receptor (beta chain) was retrieved from a study of PD-L1 blockade in urothelial cancer. Study-wide context: Analyzed time points were 3 weeks (second dose) and 6 weeks after therapy began. A median blood sample held about 140,000 T cells and approximately 80,000 unique TCRs. Study-wide results and caveats: Durable-benefit cases showed more tumor-associated blood clone expansion at 3 weeks.

Here immunoSEQ multiplex PCR was the method, and the copy in TCRdb shows in-frame clones only, minus some. The sample consists of 50,000 or so clones, 86% of them appearing once. As for this clone: The target antigen is unknown.

This CDR3 is built from 17 residues. Germline assignment: CDR1 SGHTA and CDR2 FQGTGA. J gave up 4 bases and V 3 bases, and 12 bases lay outside the gene matches. V and J are TRBV7-3 and TRBJ2-3, with TRBD2 identical over 8 bases. The receptor was derived from a man between 60 and 70 years old with urothelial cancer. Sequencing used PBMCs, obtained around atezolizumab (anti-PD-L1) treatment. The CDR3 nucleotides read TGTGCCAGCAGCTTGCATGGGGTCGGGAGGGCGGCAGATACGCAGTATTTT. Its translation is CASSLHGVGRAADTQYF.